The rows below give T cell receptor beta chains drawn from one sample of a study of blood T cell repertoires in COVID-19. Sequenced by immunoSEQ multiplex PCR; TCRdb stores in-frame clones only, minus some. The sample lists a few hundred thousand clones; roughly four fifths were seen once. The sample taken for sequencing was peripheral blood. The receptors were sampled from a man younger than 45 who had recovered from COVID-19. The CDR3 runs from the conserved cysteine through the conserved F or W. D genes are given only for firm matches. Some rows have no size entry. The others give once, few or many, or a class for an expanded clone.

cdr3_aa: CASSQETGTANYGYTF
cdr3_nt: TGTGCCAGCAGCCAAGAAACCGGGACAGCTAACTATGGCTACACCTTC
v_call: TRBV3-1/TRBV3-2
j_call: TRBJ1-2
d_call: TRBD1
clone_size: -

cdr3_aa: CASSVAGTGTNEKLFF
cdr3_nt: TGTGCCAGCAGCGTAGCTGGGACAGGCACTAATGAAAAACTGTTTTTT
v_call: TRBV9
j_call: TRBJ1-4
d_call: TRBD1
clone_size: -

cdr3_aa: CASSLISGQGGLEAFF
cdr3_nt: TGTGCCAGCAGCTTGATTTCGGGACAGGGGGGTCTCGAAGCTTTCTTT
v_call: TRBV5-5
j_call: TRBJ1-1
d_call: TRBD1
clone_size: -

cdr3_aa: CASSYTSGEETQYF
cdr3_nt: TGTGCCAGCAGCTACACGTCAGGGGAAGAGACCCAGTACTTC
v_call: TRBV7-3
j_call: TRBJ2-5
d_call: -
clone_size: -

cdr3_aa: CASSYSVSLNTEAFF
cdr3_nt: TGTGCCAGCAGTTACTCAGTCAGTTTGAACACTGAAGCTTTCTTT
v_call: TRBV6-5
j_call: TRBJ1-1
d_call: -
clone_size: -

cdr3_aa: CASSLVWEKETQYF
cdr3_nt: TGTGCCAGCAGCTTAGTCTGGGAGAAGGAGACCCAGTACTTC
v_call: TRBV7-8
j_call: TRBJ2-5
d_call: -
clone_size: -

cdr3_aa: CASSFSYETQYF
cdr3_nt: TGTGCCAGCAGTTTTTCTTATGAGACCCAGTACTTC
v_call: TRBV12-3/TRBV12-4
j_call: TRBJ2-5
d_call: -
clone_size: -

cdr3_aa: CASSETDRGIQHF
cdr3_nt: TGTGCCAGCAGTGAGACTGACCGGGGAATCCAGCATTTT
v_call: TRBV2
j_call: TRBJ1-5
d_call: -
clone_size: few

cdr3_aa: CASSILGGSDGYTF
cdr3_nt: TGTGCCAGTAGTATTCTCGGAGGATCGGATGGCTACACCTTC
v_call: TRBV19
j_call: TRBJ1-2
d_call: -
clone_size: few

cdr3_aa: CASSVASGGPTDTQYF
cdr3_nt: TGTGCCAGCAGCGTAGCTAGCGGGGGGCCCACAGATACGCAGTATTTT
v_call: TRBV9
j_call: TRBJ2-3
d_call: TRBD2
clone_size: once

cdr3_aa: CASSPGLGRGAYEQYF
cdr3_nt: TGCGCCAGCAGCCCCGGGTTGGGGCGGGGGGCCTACGAGCAGTACTTC
v_call: TRBV4-1
j_call: TRBJ2-7
d_call: TRBD2
clone_size: -

cdr3_aa: CASGPSGGLVETQYF
cdr3_nt: TGTGCCAGCGGGCCCAGCGGGGGTTTAGTAGAGACCCAGTACTTC
v_call: TRBV9
j_call: TRBJ2-5
d_call: TRBD2
clone_size: -

cdr3_aa: CASSFEDRGQPQHF
cdr3_nt: TGTGCCAGCAGCTTCGAGGACAGGGGCCAGCCCCAGCATTTT
v_call: TRBV7-9
j_call: TRBJ1-5
d_call: TRBD1
clone_size: -

cdr3_aa: CASSEEGFFNVGAFF
cdr3_nt: TGTGCCAGCAGTGAAGAGGGGTTTTTTAATGTCGGAGCTTTCTTT
v_call: TRBV6-1
j_call: TRBJ1-1
d_call: -
clone_size: few

cdr3_aa: CASSQLGGNYGYTF
cdr3_nt: TGTGCCAGCAGTCAACTAGGGGGTAACTATGGCTACACCTTC
v_call: TRBV27
j_call: TRBJ1-2
d_call: -
clone_size: many

cdr3_aa: CASSFLFTDTQYF
cdr3_nt: TGTGCCAGCAGTTTCTTGTTCACAGATACGCAGTATTTT
v_call: TRBV12-3/TRBV12-4
j_call: TRBJ2-3
d_call: -
clone_size: -

cdr3_aa: CAIYRGLSYGYTF
cdr3_nt: TGTGCCATCTACAGGGGGCTAAGCTATGGCTACACCTTC
v_call: TRBV12-3/TRBV12-4
j_call: TRBJ1-2
d_call: TRBD1
clone_size: -

cdr3_aa: CASSKTGGSGANVLTF
cdr3_nt: TGCGCCAGCAGCAAAACAGGGGGTTCTGGGGCCAACGTCCTGACTTTC
v_call: TRBV4-1
j_call: TRBJ2-6
d_call: TRBD1
clone_size: -

cdr3_aa: CASSYEGARTEAFF
cdr3_nt: TGTGCCAGCAGCTATGAGGGGGCGCGGACTGAAGCTTTCTTT
v_call: TRBV5-8
j_call: TRBJ1-1
d_call: TRBD1
clone_size: -

cdr3_aa: CSVEIWGARGYTF
cdr3_nt: TGCAGCGTTGAGATTTGGGGCGCGAGGGGCTACACCTTC
v_call: TRBV29-1
j_call: TRBJ1-2
d_call: -
clone_size: -

cdr3_aa: CASSFRQVSNTGELFF
cdr3_nt: TGTGCCAGCAGCTTTCGACAGGTGTCGAACACCGGGGAGCTGTTTTTT
v_call: TRBV11-2
j_call: TRBJ2-2
d_call: -
clone_size: -

cdr3_aa: CASSLALAAAGNTIYF
cdr3_nt: TGTGCCAGCAGCTTAGCGCTGGCGGCCGCGGGAAACACCATATATTTT
v_call: TRBV7-8
j_call: TRBJ1-3
d_call: -
clone_size: once

cdr3_aa: CASSSGQNYGYTF
cdr3_nt: TGTGCCAGCTCATCGGGACAGAACTATGGCTACACCTTC
v_call: TRBV18
j_call: TRBJ1-2
d_call: TRBD1
clone_size: -

cdr3_aa: CATSRDFEYQETQYF
cdr3_nt: TGTGCCACCAGCAGAGATTTTGAGTACCAAGAGACCCAGTACTTC
v_call: TRBV15
j_call: TRBJ2-5
d_call: -
clone_size: -

cdr3_aa: CASSSGGVNIQYF
cdr3_nt: TGTGCCAGCTCTAGCGGGGGTGTAAACATTCAGTACTTC
v_call: TRBV2
j_call: TRBJ2-4
d_call: TRBD2
clone_size: -

cdr3_aa: CASSETGGAYSPLHF
cdr3_nt: TGTGCCAGCAGTGAGACAGGGGGAGCTTATTCACCCCTCCACTTT
v_call: TRBV2
j_call: TRBJ1-6
d_call: TRBD1
clone_size: -

cdr3_aa: CASSGTGAPYTF
cdr3_nt: TGTGCCAGCAGCGGGACAGGCGCGCCCTACACCTTC
v_call: TRBV12-3/TRBV12-4
j_call: TRBJ1-2
d_call: TRBD1
clone_size: -

cdr3_aa: CASSIRTGDGYTF
cdr3_nt: TGTGCCAGTAGTATTCGAACAGGGGATGGCTACACCTTC
v_call: TRBV19
j_call: TRBJ1-2
d_call: TRBD1
clone_size: -

cdr3_aa: CASSERLAVTDTQYF
cdr3_nt: TGTGCCAGCAGCGAGAGACTAGCGGTCACAGATACGCAGTATTTT
v_call: TRBV11-1
j_call: TRBJ2-3
d_call: TRBD2
clone_size: -

cdr3_aa: CASSLWTGGRENTEAFF
cdr3_nt: TGTGCCAGCAGTTTATGGACGGGAGGCAGGGAGAACACTGAAGCTTTCTTT
v_call: TRBV28
j_call: TRBJ1-1
d_call: -
clone_size: -

cdr3_aa: CASSLGQGAVWDTQYF
cdr3_nt: TGCGCCAGCAGCTTGGGTCAGGGGGCGGTTTGGGATACGCAGTATTTT
v_call: TRBV5-1
j_call: TRBJ2-3
d_call: TRBD1
clone_size: -

cdr3_aa: CASRPQGARTEAFF
cdr3_nt: TGCGCCAGCCGCCCACAGGGGGCGCGTACTGAAGCTTTCTTT
v_call: TRBV5-1
j_call: TRBJ1-1
d_call: TRBD1
clone_size: -

cdr3_aa: CASSSYRGNEKLFF
cdr3_nt: TGTGCCAGCAGTTCCTACAGGGGAAATGAAAAACTGTTTTTT
v_call: TRBV27
j_call: TRBJ1-4
d_call: TRBD1
clone_size: few

cdr3_aa: CASSIRQGFNEQYF
cdr3_nt: TGTGCCAGTAGTATACGACAGGGTTTCAACGAGCAGTACTTC
v_call: TRBV19
j_call: TRBJ2-7
d_call: TRBD1
clone_size: once

cdr3_aa: CASSQDPISGGIYEQYF
cdr3_nt: TGCGCCAGCAGCCAAGACCCCATCAGCGGGGGTATCTACGAGCAGTACTTC
v_call: TRBV4-1
j_call: TRBJ2-7
d_call: TRBD2
clone_size: -